This note documents a single T cell receptor beta chain sequence. No cell sorting was done before RNA was extracted from the tissue. TCRbeta libraries were built with three rounds of nested PCR, modified from ARM-PCR. TCRdb analysed the multiplex PCR reads with MiXCR anew, one entry per CDR3 protein. The data hold some 93,000 distinct CDR3 sequences, with 67% observed a single time. This sample is part of a study of tumor and adjacent non-tumor tissue in lung cancer. Study-level background: Around 4.5 million productive TCRbeta reads were obtained per sample on average.

The V gene lost 6 bases and the J gene lost 12 bases, with 21 bases spanning the gap. The germline V gene encodes CDR1 MNHGY and CDR2 SAAAGT. The CDR3 runs to 14 residues. This receptor was taken from a man between 60 and 70 years old with non-small cell lung cancer. Material for sequencing was lung tumor tissue. V is TRBV6-8 and J is TRBJ2-1; tentative D call: TRBD1 (6 bases). CDR3 sequence reads: CASSLTCQGFMQFF. For the CDR3, the DNA is TGTGCCAGCAGCCTAACTTGCCAGGGGTTCATGCAGTTCTTC.